This TCR beta chain originates from a study of T cells in Graves' hyperthyroidism and ophthalmopathy. The source material, RNA transcripts, was used to amplify TCR beta CDR3 regions. A set of HTBI primers served as the primers for a first-round RT-PCR of the TCR CDR3. TCRdb ran MiXCR on the multiplex PCR reads and lists one entry per CDR3 protein. Of fewer than 250,000 distinct CDR3 sequences listed, over 15% are singletons. This clonotype was found many times. The antigen is unknown. General study points: Most thyroid clonotypes expanded above 0.001 appeared in blood too. Stable hyperthyroidism was separated from ophthalmopathy by a model based on 13 V-J features.

This receptor was obtained from a woman aged 18-29 years with Graves' ophthalmopathy. Sequencing was done on a sample of blood.

The CDR3: CASGKGPLSYEQYF. The CDR3 nucleotides are TGTGCCAGCGGTAAAGGGCCCCTCTCCTACGAGCAGTACTTC. The rearrangement uses TRBV27 and TRBJ2-7; D is undetermined. Germline lookup yields CDR1 MNHEY and CDR2 SMNVEV (reference sequence). V lost 8 bases to trimming and J lost 0 bases, with 14 bases between them. This CDR3 comprises 14 residues.